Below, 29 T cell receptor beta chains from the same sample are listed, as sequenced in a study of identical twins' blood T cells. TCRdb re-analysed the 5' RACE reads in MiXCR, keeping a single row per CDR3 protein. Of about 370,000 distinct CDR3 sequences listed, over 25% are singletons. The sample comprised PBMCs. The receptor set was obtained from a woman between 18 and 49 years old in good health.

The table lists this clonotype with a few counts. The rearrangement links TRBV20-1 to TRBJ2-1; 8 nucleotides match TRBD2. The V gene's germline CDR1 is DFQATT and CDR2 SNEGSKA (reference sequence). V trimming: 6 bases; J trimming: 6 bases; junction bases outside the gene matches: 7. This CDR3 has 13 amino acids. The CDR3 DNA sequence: TGCAGTGCGCGACTAGCGCAGGTCAATGAGCAGTTCTTC. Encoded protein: CSARLAQVNEQFF.

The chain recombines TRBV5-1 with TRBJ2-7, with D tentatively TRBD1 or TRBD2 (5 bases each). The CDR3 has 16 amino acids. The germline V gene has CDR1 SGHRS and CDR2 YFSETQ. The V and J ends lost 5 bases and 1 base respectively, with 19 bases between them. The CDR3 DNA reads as TGCGCCAGCAGGAGGTACGGGGCGACCTTTTCCTACGAGCAGTACTTC. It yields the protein CASRRYGATFSYEQYF.

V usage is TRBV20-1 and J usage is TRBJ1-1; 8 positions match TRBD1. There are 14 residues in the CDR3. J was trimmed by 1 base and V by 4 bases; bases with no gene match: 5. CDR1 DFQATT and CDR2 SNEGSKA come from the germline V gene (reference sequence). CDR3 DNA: TGCAGTGCTATCCGGGACAGGAAGAACACTGAAGCTTTCTTT. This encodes CSAIRDRKNTEAFF.

The CDR3 is CSVEAGRNTEAFF. As DNA, the CDR3 is TGCAGCGTTGAGGCAGGGAGGAACACTGAAGCTTTCTTT. The V call is TRBV29-1, the J call TRBJ1-1, with D possibly matching TRBD1 (5 bases). The germline gives CDR1 SQVTM, CDR2 ANQGSEA. Trimming pared 3 bases from V and 1 base from J, leaving 9 bases between. This CDR3 comprises 13 residues.

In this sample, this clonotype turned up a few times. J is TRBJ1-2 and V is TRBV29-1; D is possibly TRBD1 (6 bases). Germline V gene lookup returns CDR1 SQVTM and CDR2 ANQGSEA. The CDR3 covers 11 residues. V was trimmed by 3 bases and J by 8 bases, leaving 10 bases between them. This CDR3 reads CSVDRQGGYTF. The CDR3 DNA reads TGCAGCGTTGATAGGCAGGGGGGCTACACCTTC. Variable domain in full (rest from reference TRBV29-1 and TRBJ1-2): SAVISQKPSRDICQRGTSLTIQCQVDSQVTMMFWYRQQPGQSLTLIATANQGSEATYESGFVIDKFPISRPNLTFSTLTVSNMSPEDSSIYLCSVDRQGGYTFGSGTRLTVV.

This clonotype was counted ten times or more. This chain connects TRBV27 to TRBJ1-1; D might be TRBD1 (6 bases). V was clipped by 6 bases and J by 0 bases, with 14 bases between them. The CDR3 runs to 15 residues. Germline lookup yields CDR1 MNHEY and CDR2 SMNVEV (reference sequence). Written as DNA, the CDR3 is TGTGCCAGCAGATCCTCCAGGGGACTGAACACTGAAGCTTTCTTT. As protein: CASRSSRGLNTEAFF.

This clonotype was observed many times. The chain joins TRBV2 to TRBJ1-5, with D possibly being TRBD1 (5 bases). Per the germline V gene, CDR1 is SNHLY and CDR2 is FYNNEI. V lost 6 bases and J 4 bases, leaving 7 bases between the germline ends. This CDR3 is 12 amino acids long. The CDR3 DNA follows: TGTGCCAGCAGGGGGGGGAATCAGCCCCAGCATTTT. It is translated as CASRGGNQPQHF. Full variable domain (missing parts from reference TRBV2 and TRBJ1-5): EPEVTQTPSHQVTQMGQEVILRCVPISNHLYFYWYRQILGQKVEFLVSFYNNEISEKSEIFDDQFSVERPDGSNFTLKIRSTKLEDSAMYFCASRGGNQPQHFGDGTRLSIL.

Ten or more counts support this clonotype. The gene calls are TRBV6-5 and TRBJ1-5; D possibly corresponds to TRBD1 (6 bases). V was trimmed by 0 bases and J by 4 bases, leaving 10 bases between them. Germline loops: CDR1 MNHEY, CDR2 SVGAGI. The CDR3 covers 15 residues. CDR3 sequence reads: CASSYSTGPNQPQHF. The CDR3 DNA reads TGTGCCAGCAGTTACTCGACAGGCCCAAATCAGCCCCAGCATTTT.

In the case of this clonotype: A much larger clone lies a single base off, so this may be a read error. The CDR3 spells CSVHSGDTEAFF. DNA of the CDR3: TGCAGCGTTCACTCAGGAGACACTGAAGCTTTCTTT. The rearrangement joins TRBV29-1 to TRBJ1-1, with D hard to call. V was shortened by 5 bases and J by 3 bases, with 10 bases between the two germline ends. The germline V gene encodes CDR1 SQVTM and CDR2 ANQGSEA. The CDR3 consists of 12 residues.

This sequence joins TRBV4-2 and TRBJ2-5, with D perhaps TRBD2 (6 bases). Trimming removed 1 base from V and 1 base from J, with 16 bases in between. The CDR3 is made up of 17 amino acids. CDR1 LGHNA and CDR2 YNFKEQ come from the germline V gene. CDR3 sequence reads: CASSQGTGVRFQETQYF. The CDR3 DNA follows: TGTGCCAGCAGCCAAGGAACGGGAGTCCGTTTCCAAGAGACCCAGTACTTC.

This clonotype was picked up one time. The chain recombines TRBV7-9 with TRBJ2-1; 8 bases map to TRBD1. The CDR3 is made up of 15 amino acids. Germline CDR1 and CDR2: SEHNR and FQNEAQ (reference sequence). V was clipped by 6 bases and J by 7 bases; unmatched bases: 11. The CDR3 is CASRSRDRLLNEQFF. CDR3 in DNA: TGTGCCAGCAGGTCCCGGGACAGGTTGTTGAATGAGCAGTTCTTC.

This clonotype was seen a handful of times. CDR3 region: CASSVSGRGVEAFF. In nucleotides, the CDR3 is TGTGCCAGCAGCGTATCGGGGAGAGGTGTTGAAGCTTTCTTT. The chain carries TRBV9 and TRBJ1-1; D unresolved. Per the germline V gene, CDR1 is SGDLS and CDR2 is YYNGEE. V lost 1 base, J lost 7 bases, and 14 bases lay in between. The CDR3 contains 14 residues.

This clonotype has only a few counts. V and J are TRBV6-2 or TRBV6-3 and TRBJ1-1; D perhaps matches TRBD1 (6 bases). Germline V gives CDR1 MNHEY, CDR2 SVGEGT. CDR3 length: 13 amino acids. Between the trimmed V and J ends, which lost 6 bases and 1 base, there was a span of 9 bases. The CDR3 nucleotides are TGTGCCAGCAGACAGGACAGGAACACTGAAGCTTTCTTT. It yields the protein CASRQDRNTEAFF.

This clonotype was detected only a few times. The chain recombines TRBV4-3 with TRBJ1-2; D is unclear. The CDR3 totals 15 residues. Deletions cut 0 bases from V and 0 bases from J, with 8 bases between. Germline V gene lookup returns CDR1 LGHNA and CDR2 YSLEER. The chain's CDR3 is CASSQDPEPNYGYTF. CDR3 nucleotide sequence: TGCGCCAGCAGCCAAGATCCGGAGCCTAACTATGGCTACACCTTC.

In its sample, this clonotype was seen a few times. The CDR3 DNA is TGCGCCAGCAGCCTAAAGCCGGGACAGGGGACCGATGAGCAGTTCTTC. It encodes CASSLKPGQGTDEQFF. V is TRBV5-1 and J is TRBJ2-1, with TRBD1 identical over 10 bases. The V and J ends lost 4 bases and 8 bases, in that order; junction bases with no gene match: 12. Germline-derived CDR1 and CDR2 are SGHRS and YFSETQ. CDR3 size: 16 residues.

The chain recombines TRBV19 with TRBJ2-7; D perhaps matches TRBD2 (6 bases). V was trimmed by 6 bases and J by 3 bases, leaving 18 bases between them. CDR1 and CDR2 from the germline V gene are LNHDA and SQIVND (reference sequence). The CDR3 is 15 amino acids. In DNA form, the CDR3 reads TGTGCCAGTAGCTCCTCCGGACTGGGAGGCTACGAGCAGTACTTC. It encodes CASSSSGLGGYEQYF.

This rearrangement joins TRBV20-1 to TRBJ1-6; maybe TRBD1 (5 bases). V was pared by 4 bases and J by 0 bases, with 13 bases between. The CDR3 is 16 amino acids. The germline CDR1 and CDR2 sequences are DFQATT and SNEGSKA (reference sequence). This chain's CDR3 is CSATPPGGSYNSPLHF. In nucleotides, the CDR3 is TGCAGTGCTACACCGCCGGGGGGCTCCTATAATTCACCCCTCCACTTT.

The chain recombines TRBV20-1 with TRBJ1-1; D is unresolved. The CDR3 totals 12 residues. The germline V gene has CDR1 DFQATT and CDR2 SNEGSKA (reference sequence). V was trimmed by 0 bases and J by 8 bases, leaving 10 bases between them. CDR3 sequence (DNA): TGCAGTGCTAGAGATCGGGAACTAGAAGCTTTCTTT. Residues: CSARDRELEAFF.

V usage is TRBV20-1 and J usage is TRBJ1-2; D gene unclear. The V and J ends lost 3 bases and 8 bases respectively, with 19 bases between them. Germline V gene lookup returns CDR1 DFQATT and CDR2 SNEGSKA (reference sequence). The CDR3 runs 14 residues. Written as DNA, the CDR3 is TGCAGTGCTAGTCCCTCTCATATCTCGCGGGGCTACACCTTC. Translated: CSASPSHISRGYTF.

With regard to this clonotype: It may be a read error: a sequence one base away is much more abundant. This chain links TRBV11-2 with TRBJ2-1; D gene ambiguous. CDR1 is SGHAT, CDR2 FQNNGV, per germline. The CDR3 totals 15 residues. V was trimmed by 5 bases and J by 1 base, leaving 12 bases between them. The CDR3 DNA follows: TGTGCCAGCAGCCCACTGTTGGGTTCCTACAATGAGCAGTTCTTC. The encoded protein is CASSPLLGSYNEQFF.

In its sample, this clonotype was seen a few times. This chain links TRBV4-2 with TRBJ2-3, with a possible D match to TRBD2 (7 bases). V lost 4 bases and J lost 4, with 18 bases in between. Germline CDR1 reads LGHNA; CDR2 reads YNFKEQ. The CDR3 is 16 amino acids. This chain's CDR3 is CASSPGEGVWSDTQYF. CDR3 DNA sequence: TGTGCCAGCAGCCCCGGGGAGGGGGTCTGGTCAGATACGCAGTATTTT.

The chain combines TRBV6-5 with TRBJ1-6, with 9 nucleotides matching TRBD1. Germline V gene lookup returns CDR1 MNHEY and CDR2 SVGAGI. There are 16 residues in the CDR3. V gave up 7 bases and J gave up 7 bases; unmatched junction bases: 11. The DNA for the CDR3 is TGTGCCAGCACACAAAGTGGGACAGGGCGCAATTCACCCCTCCACTTT. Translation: CASTQSGTGRNSPLHF.

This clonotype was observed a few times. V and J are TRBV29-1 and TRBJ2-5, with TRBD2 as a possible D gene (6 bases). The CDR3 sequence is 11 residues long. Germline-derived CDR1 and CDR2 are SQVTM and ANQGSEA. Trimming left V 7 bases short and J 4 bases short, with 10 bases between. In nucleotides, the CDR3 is TGCAGCGCCGGGGGTAGAGAGACCCAGTACTTC. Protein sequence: CSAGGRETQYF. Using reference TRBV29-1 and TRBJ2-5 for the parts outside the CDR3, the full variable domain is SAVISQKPSRDICQRGTSLTIQCQVDSQVTMMFWYRQQPGQSLTLIATANQGSEATYESGFVIDKFPISRPNLTFSTLTVSNMSPEDSSIYLCSAGGRETQYFGPGTRLLVL.

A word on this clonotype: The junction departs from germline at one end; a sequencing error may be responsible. The CDR3 is CAISESRRGTGELFF. CDR3 nucleotides: TGTGCCATCAGTGAGTCCAGAAGGGGGACCGGAGAGCTGTTTTTT. This chain connects TRBV10-3 to TRBJ2-2, with a possible D match to TRBD1 (6 bases). The germline gives CDR1 ENHRY, CDR2 SYGVKD. The CDR3 is 15 residues long.

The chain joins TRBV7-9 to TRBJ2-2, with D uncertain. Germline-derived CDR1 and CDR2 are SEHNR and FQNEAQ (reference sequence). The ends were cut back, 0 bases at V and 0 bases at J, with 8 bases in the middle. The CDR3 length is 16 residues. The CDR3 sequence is CASSLAGNANTGELFF. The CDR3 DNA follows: TGTGCCAGCAGCTTAGCCGGTAATGCGAACACCGGGGAGCTGTTTTTT.

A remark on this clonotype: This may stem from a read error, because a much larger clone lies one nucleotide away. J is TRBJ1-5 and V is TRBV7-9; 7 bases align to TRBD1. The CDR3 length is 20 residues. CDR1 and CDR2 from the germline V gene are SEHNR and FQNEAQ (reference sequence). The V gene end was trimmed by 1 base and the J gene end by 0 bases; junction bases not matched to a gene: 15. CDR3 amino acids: CASSLDIMGQIVYSNQPQHF. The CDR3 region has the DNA TGTGCCAGCAGCTTAGATATTATGGGACAGATAGTGTATAGCAATCAGCCCCAGCATTTT.

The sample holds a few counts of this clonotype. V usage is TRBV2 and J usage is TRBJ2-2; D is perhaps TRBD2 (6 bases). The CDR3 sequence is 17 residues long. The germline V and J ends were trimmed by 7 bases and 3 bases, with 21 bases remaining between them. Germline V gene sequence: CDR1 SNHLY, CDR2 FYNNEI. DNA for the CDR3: TGTGCCAGCACCATGGGAGGTACGGCGCGTGACACCGGGGAGCTGTTTTTT. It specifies CASTMGGTARDTGELFF. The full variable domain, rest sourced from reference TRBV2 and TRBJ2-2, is EPEVTQTPSHQVTQMGQEVILRCVPISNHLYFYWYRQILGQKVEFLVSFYNNEISEKSEIFDDQFSVERPDGSNFTLKIRSTKLEDSAMYFCASTMGGTARDTGELFFGEGSRLTVL.

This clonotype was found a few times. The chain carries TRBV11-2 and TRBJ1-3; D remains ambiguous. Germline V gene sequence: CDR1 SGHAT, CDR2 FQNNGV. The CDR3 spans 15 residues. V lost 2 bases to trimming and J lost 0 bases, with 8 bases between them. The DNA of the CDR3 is TGTGCCAGCAGCTTATCGGCCTTCTCTGGAAACACCATATATTTT. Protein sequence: CASSLSAFSGNTIYF.

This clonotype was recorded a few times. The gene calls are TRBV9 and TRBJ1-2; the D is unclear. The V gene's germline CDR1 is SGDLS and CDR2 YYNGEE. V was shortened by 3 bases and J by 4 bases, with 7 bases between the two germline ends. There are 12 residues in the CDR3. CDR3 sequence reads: CASSGYVYGYTF. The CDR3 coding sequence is TGTGCCAGCAGCGGATACGTCTATGGCTACACCTTC. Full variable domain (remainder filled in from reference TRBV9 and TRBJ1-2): DSGVTQTPKHLITATGQRVTLRCSPRSGDLSVYWYQQSLDQGLQFLIQYYNGEERAKGNILERFSAQQFPDLHSELNLSSLELGDSALYFCASSGYVYGYTFGSGTRLTVV.